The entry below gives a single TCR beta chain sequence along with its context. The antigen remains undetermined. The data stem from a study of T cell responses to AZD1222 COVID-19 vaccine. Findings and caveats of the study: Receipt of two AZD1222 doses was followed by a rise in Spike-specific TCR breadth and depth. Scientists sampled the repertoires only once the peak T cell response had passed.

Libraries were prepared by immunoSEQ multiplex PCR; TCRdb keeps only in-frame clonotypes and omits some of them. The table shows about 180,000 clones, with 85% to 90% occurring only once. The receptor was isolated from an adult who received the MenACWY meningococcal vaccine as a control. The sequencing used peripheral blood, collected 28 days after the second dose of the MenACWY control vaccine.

CDR3 nucleotides: TGTGCCAGCAGCTTAGCGGGGGTTTACCATGAGCAGTTCTTC. It codes for CASSLAGVYHEQFF. The chain carries TRBV7-2 and TRBJ2-1, with D possibly being TRBD1 or TRBD2 (5 bases each). This CDR3 has 14 amino acids. From germline, CDR1 is SGHTA and CDR2 FQGNSA. Trimming shortened V by 0 bases and J by 8 bases, and 11 bases separated the two germline ends. The whole variable domain, filled in from reference TRBV7-2 and TRBJ2-1, reads GAGVSQSPSNKVTEKGKDVELRCDPISGHTALYWYRQSLGQGLEFLIYFQGNSAPDKSGLPSDRFSAERTGGSVSTLTIQRTQQEDSAVYLCASSLAGVYHEQFFGPGTRLTVL.